The T cell receptor (beta chain) described here comes from a study of OX40 agonist ivuxolimab in advanced cancers. Study-level background: Ivuxolimab, an agonistic anti-OX40 (CD134) antibody, was given to patients.

A word on this clone: Its antigen remains unidentified.

The CDR3 loop spans 13 amino acids. Germline V gives CDR1 MNHNY, CDR2 SVGAGI (reference sequence). Trimming left V 11 bases short and J 8 bases short, with 19 bases between. Points from the study as a whole: Some patients who did not respond also had low normalized T-cell clonal expansion.

Blood draws occurred at baseline, cycle 4 day 1, and cycle 7 day 1. The method was immunoSEQ multiplex PCR; TCRdb's version includes in-frame clones alone and lacks a portion of them. This table has around 68,000 clones, approximately 89% appearing once. V is TRBV6-6 and J is TRBJ1-3; TRBD1 might be the D (5 bases). Source: CD4+ or CD8+ T cells sorted from blood, taken in a trial of the OX40 agonist ivuxolimab. This clonotype originated in an adult with an advanced solid tumor such as melanoma, head and neck, liver or kidney cancer. The CDR3 protein is CASGGLFRDTIYF. In DNA form, the CDR3 reads TGTGCCTCCGGCGGTTTATTCAGGGACACCATATATTTT.